These 24 T cell receptor beta chains share one sample of origin, sequenced in a study of cytomegalovirus exposure and HLA in healthy donors. Amplification used 60 Vbeta primers and 13 Jbeta primers. TCRdb's copy holds only in-frame clones and misses some; the assay was immunoSEQ multiplex PCR. The table has over 200,000 clones, approximately 80% seen once. Material for sequencing was PBMCs. These receptors originate from a woman in her thirties or forties in good health and CMV-seronegative.

V gene TRBV2 combines with J gene TRBJ1-2; tentative D call: TRBD1 (6 bases). The germline V gene has CDR1 SNHLY and CDR2 FYNNEI. CDR3 size: 16 residues. Between the trimmed V and J ends, which lost 4 bases and 4 bases, there was a span of 19 bases. CDR3 coding DNA: TGTGCCAGCAGTGCCCCACAGGGCCTTAATTCCTATGGCTACACCTTC. This translates into CASSAPQGLNSYGYTF.

The CDR3 nucleotides are TGTGCCAGCAGTCGGGACAGGGGTTCTCAGCCCCAGCATTTT. Its protein is CASSRDRGSQPQHF. The chain joins TRBV6-6 to TRBJ1-5; 10 nucleotides align to TRBD1. Trimming took 5 bases from V and 6 from J; bases not matched to a gene: 4. The CDR3 covers 14 residues. Germline assignment: CDR1 MNHNY and CDR2 SVGAGI (reference sequence).

The V and J genes are TRBV4-2 and TRBJ2-2, with TRBD2 matching 7 bases. The ends lost 2 bases at V and 1 base at J; junction bases unmatched: 4. The CDR3 sequence is 16 residues long. Germline loops: CDR1 LGHNA, CDR2 YNFKEQ. The CDR3 reads CASSQFGGGNTGELFF. In DNA, the CDR3 is TGTGCCAGCAGCCAATTTGGCGGGGGGAACACCGGGGAGCTGTTTTTT.

This CDR3 is CASSLETGEKAYEQYF. Written as DNA, the CDR3 is TGTGCCAGCAGTTTAGAGACAGGAGAAAAAGCCTACGAGCAGTACTTC. The chain employs TRBV28 and TRBJ2-7; possibly TRBD1 for D (6 bases). The germline CDR1 and CDR2 sequences are MDHEN and SYDVKM. The CDR3 sequence is 16 residues long. V lost 2 bases and J 2 bases, leaving 16 bases between the germline ends.

In its sample, this clone was seen once. The chain employs TRBV4-3 and TRBJ1-2; TRBD1 matches at 9 bases. This CDR3 has 13 amino acids. The germline V gene has CDR1 LGHNA and CDR2 YSLEER. Trimming removed 4 bases from V and 6 bases from J; junction bases left unmatched: 3. The CDR3 sequence: CASSRDRGDGYTF. In DNA form, the CDR3 reads TGCGCCAGCAGCCGAGACAGGGGGGATGGCTACACCTTC.

J is TRBJ2-1 and V is TRBV9; a possible D gene is TRBD1 (6 bases). The CDR3 runs 15 residues. The germline V gene has CDR1 SGDLS and CDR2 YYNGEE. V was pared by 0 bases and J by 3 bases, with 10 bases between. The chain's CDR3 is CASSVAGQSYNEQFF. The CDR3 DNA is TGTGCCAGCAGCGTAGCAGGACAGAGCTACAATGAGCAGTTCTTC.

The chain recombines TRBV11-3 with TRBJ2-2; D gene unclear. Germline CDR1 is SGHNT and CDR2 is YENEEA. The CDR3 has 13 residues. V lost 0 bases, J lost 7 bases, and 6 bases lay in between. CDR3 region: CASSLDSVGELFF. The CDR3 DNA is TGTGCCAGCAGCTTAGACTCAGTCGGGGAGCTGTTTTTT.

DNA for the CDR3: TGTGCCAGCCAGGGGCCTACAGGTTCACCCCTCCACTTT. It yields the protein CASQGPTGSPLHF. This chain uses TRBV9 with TRBJ1-6, with a tentative D call TRBD1 (6 bases). Trimming removed 7 bases at V and 9 bases at J, with 14 bases between. This CDR3 is 13 amino acids long. Germline loops: CDR1 SGDLS, CDR2 YYNGEE.

This sequence joins TRBV2 and TRBJ2-3; D perhaps matches TRBD1 (5 bases). V shed 4 bases and J shed 6 bases, with 17 bases lying between them. Germline CDR1 reads SNHLY; CDR2 reads FYNNEI. This CDR3 region has 15 residues. CDR3 amino acids: CASSALTVARDTQYF. The CDR3 nucleotides read TGTGCCAGCAGTGCGCTGACAGTGGCCCGTGATACGCAGTATTTT.

The rearrangement links TRBV19 to TRBJ2-3, with D possibly matching TRBD2 (6 bases). This CDR3 contains 16 residues. Germline V lookup: CDR1 LNHDA, CDR2 SQIVND (reference sequence). Trimming cost V 8 bases and J 0 bases, with 18 bases left between them. CDR3: CASRRGWGTSTDTQYF. In DNA form, the CDR3 reads TGTGCCAGTCGGAGGGGCTGGGGGACTAGCACAGATACGCAGTATTTT.

This clone was counted between two and nine times. The CDR3 protein is CADRRGGAVPDTEAFF. The CDR3 DNA reads as TGTGCCGACAGACGGGGGGGCGCGGTCCCGGACACTGAAGCTTTCTTT. The chain couples TRBV2 to TRBJ1-1, with a possible D match to TRBD1 (6 bases). V was shortened by 11 bases and J by 3 bases, with 25 bases between the two germline ends. From germline, CDR1 is SNHLY and CDR2 FYNNEI. This CDR3 is built from 16 residues.

This sequence joins TRBV15 and TRBJ1-3; D remains unclear. V lost 7 bases, J lost 1 base, and 11 bases lay in between. The CDR3 extends over 14 amino acids. Germline CDR1 is LNHNV and CDR2 is YYDKDF (reference sequence). The CDR3 DNA is TGTGCCACCACCCACACCGATTCTGGAAACACCATATATTTT. This sequence encodes CATTHTDSGNTIYF.

This chain uses TRBV19 with TRBJ1-3; 8 bases agree with TRBD1. The CDR3 is 15 amino acids. Germline loops: CDR1 LNHDA, CDR2 SQIVND (reference sequence). Trimming at V came to 5 bases and at J to 4 bases, leaving 7 bases not matched to a gene. The CDR3 sequence: CASSLGQGGGNTIYF. The CDR3 nucleotides are TGTGCCAGTAGTCTTGGACAGGGAGGAGGAAACACCATATATTTT.

The V gene is TRBV9, the J gene TRBJ2-1, with TRBD2 matching over 9 bases. The CDR3 has 15 amino acids. CDR1 and CDR2 from the germline V gene are SGDLS and YYNGEE. V lost 0 bases and J lost 9; bases outside the gene matches: 7. This CDR3 is CASSVGSLAGGEQFF. For the CDR3, the DNA is TGTGCCAGCAGCGTAGGGTCACTAGCGGGCGGTGAGCAGTTCTTC.

The chain is built from TRBV11-3 and TRBJ2-1; D is possibly TRBD1 (6 bases). V lost 5 bases, J lost 8 bases, and 16 bases lay in between. Germline V gives CDR1 SGHNT, CDR2 YENEEA. The CDR3 has 14 residues. The CDR3 is CASSIGGPPHEQFF. The DNA for the CDR3 is TGTGCCAGCAGCATTGGGGGCCCACCCCATGAGCAGTTCTTC.

The chain recombines TRBV27 with TRBJ2-7, with 8 bases that match TRBD2. The V segment lost 2 bases and the J segment 7 bases; nucleotides outside the gene matches: 10. In germline, CDR1 is MNHEY, CDR2 SMNVEV (reference sequence). This CDR3 is 15 amino acids long. The CDR3 region is CASSLTGGALWEQYF. The CDR3 bases are TGTGCCAGCAGTTTAACCGGGGGGGCCTTGTGGGAGCAGTACTTC.

CDR3 sequence reads: CSVGDKLLLGNTIYF. The CDR3 DNA reads TGCAGCGTTGGCGACAAACTGCTTCTGGGAAACACCATATATTTT. V is TRBV29-1 and J is TRBJ1-3; no reliable D call. V was cut by 4 bases and J by 4 bases, with 17 bases left in between. CDR1 is SQVTM, CDR2 ANQGSEA, per germline. The CDR3 spans 15 residues.

V gene TRBV9 combines with J gene TRBJ2-5; maybe TRBD2 (6 bases). V shed 4 bases and J shed 2 bases, with 12 bases lying between them. This CDR3 contains 14 residues. The germline CDR1 and CDR2 sequences are SGDLS and YYNGEE. The CDR3 reads CASSIRGSQETQYF. The CDR3 nucleotides are TGTGCCAGCAGCATCCGGGGGTCGCAAGAGACCCAGTACTTC. The whole variable domain, filled in from reference TRBV9 and TRBJ2-5, reads DSGVTQTPKHLITATGQRVTLRCSPRSGDLSVYWYQQSLDQGLQFLIQYYNGEERAKGNILERFSAQQFPDLHSELNLSSLELGDSALYFCASSIRGSQETQYFGPGTRLLVL.

This rearrangement joins TRBV6-5 to TRBJ1-4; 7 positions match TRBD1. The J segment lost 6 bases and the V segment lost 4 bases, leaving 5 bases of the junction unmatched. CDR1 MNHEY and CDR2 SVGAGI come from the germline V gene. The CDR3 loop spans 14 amino acids. Written as DNA, the CDR3 is TGTGCCAGCAGTTTACAGGGGTTGCATGAAAAACTGTTTTTT. This codes for CASSLQGLHEKLFF.

Turning to this clone: The same CDR3 is also encoded by other DNA sequences in this sample. In DNA form, the CDR3 reads TGCGCCAGCAGCTTAGGACAGGGCCAAGAGACCCAGTACTTC. As protein: CASSLGQGQETQYF. The chain carries TRBV5-1 and TRBJ2-5, with 8 bases that match TRBD1. Germline V gene sequence: CDR1 SGHRS, CDR2 YFSETQ. V lost 2 bases, J lost 1 base, and 1 base stayed unmatched. There are 14 residues in the CDR3.

The chain recombines TRBV5-4 with TRBJ2-7; D may be TRBD2 (5 bases). The CDR3 runs to 15 residues. The V end lost 4 bases, the J end lost 1 base, and 15 bases lay between the germline ends. The germline CDR1 and CDR2 sequences are SGHNT and YYREEE (reference sequence). This CDR3 reads CASSPVAAGSYEQYF. The CDR3 region has the DNA TGTGCCAGCAGCCCGGTGGCGGCGGGTTCCTACGAGCAGTACTTC.

This clone occurred once. One end of the junction is discordant with germline, which a read error may explain. Different DNA sequences within this sample yield the same CDR3. The chain links TRBV5-1 to TRBJ2-5; D gene unclear. The CDR3 runs 12 residues. CDR1 and CDR2 from the germline V gene are SGHRS and YFSETQ. CDR3 DNA: TGCGCCAGCAGCCTGTACCAAGAGACTCAGTACTTC. This encodes CASSLYQETQYF.

This sequence joins TRBV6-4 and TRBJ2-7, with TRBD2 matching over 9 bases. The V gene end was trimmed by 8 bases and the J gene end by 3 bases; junction bases not matched to a gene: 20. The CDR3 extends over 18 amino acids. Germline CDR1 and CDR2: MRHNA and SNTAGT. The CDR3 DNA is TGTGCCAGCCATCGGGGCTGGATAGCGGGGGCGGTGTTCTACGAGCAGTACTTC. Translating gives CASHRGWIAGAVFYEQYF.

This chain joins TRBV7-9 and TRBJ1-1, with a weak D call TRBD1 (5 bases). This CDR3 region has 13 residues. V lost 5 bases and J lost 6, with 13 bases in between. The germline V gene encodes CDR1 SEHNR and CDR2 FQNEAQ (reference sequence). The CDR3 sequence is CASSAQTVAEAFF. The CDR3, as DNA: TGTGCCAGCAGCGCACAGACAGTGGCTGAAGCTTTCTTT. The complete variable domain, with remaining parts taken from reference TRBV7-9 and TRBJ1-1, reads DTGVSQNPRHKITKRGQNVTFRCDPISEHNRLYWYRQTLGQGPEFLTYFQNEAQLEKSRLLSDRFSAERPKGSFSTLEIQRTEQGDSAMYLCASSAQTVAEAFFGQGTRLTVV.